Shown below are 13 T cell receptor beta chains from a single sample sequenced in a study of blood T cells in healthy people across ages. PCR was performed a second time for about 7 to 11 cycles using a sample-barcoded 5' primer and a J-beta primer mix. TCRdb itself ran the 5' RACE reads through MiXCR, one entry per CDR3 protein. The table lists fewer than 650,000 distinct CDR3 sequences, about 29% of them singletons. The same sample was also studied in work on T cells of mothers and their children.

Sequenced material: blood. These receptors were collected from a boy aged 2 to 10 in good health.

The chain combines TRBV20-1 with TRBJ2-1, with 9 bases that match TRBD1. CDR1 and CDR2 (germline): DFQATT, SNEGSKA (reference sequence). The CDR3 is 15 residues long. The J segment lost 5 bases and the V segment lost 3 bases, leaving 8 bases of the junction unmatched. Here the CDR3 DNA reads TGCAGTGCTAGTCAGGGGGACAGGGATCACAATGAGCAGTTCTTC. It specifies CSASQGDRDHNEQFF.

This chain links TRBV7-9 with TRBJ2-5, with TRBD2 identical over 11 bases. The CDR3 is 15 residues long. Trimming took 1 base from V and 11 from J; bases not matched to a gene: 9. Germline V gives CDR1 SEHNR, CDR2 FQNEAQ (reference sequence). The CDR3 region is CASSLVLAGVREQYF. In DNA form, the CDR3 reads TGTGCCAGCAGCTTAGTACTAGCGGGAGTTCGTGAGCAGTACTTC.

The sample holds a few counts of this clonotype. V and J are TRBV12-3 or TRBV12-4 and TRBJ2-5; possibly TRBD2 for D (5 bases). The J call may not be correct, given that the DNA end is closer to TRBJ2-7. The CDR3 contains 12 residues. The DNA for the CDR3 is TGTGCCAGAATTGAGAGGGACTACGAGCAGTACTTC. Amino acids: CARIERDYEQYF.

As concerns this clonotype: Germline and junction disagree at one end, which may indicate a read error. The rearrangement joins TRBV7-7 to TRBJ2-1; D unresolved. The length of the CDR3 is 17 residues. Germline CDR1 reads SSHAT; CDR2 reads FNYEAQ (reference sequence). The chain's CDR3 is CASSLKLFQSSYNEQFF. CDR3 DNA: TGTGCTAGCAGCTTAAAATTATTCCAGAGCTCCTACAATGAGCAGTTCTTC.

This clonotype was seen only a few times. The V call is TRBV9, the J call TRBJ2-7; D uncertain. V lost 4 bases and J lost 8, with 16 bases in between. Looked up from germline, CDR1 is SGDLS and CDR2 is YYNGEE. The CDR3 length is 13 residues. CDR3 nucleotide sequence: TGTGCCAGCAGCCCGATTACCACCGGGCAGCAGTACTTC. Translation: CASSPITTGQQYF.

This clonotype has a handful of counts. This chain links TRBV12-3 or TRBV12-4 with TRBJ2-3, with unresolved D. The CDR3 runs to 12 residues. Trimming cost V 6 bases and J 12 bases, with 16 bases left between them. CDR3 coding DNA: TGTGCCAGCAGCACCCACTGGGAAGGACAGTATTTT. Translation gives CASSTHWEGQYF.

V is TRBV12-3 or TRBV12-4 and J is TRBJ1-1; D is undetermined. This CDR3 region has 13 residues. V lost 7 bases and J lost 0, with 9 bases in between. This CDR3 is CASTPRVNTEAFF. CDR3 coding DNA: TGTGCCAGCACCCCACGGGTGAACACTGAAGCTTTCTTT.

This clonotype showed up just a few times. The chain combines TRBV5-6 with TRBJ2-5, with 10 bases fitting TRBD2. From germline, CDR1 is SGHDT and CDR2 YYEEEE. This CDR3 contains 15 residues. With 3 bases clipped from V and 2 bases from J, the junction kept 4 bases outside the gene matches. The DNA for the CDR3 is TGTGCCAGCAGCTCTCTAGCGGGAGCGCAAGAGACCCAGTACTTC. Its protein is CASSSLAGAQETQYF.

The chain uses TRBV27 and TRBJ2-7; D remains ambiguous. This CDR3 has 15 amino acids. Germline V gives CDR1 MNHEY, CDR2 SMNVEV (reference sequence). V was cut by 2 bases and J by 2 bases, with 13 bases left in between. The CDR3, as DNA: TGTGCCAGCAGTTTAGGCGGCAGCAATACCTACGAGCAGTACTTC. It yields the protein CASSLGGSNTYEQYF.

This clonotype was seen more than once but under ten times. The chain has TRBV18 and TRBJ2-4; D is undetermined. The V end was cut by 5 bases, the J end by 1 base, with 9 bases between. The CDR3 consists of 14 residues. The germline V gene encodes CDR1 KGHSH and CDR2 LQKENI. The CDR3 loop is CASSAGQAKNIQYF. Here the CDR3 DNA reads TGTGCCAGCTCAGCTGGGCAGGCCAAAAACATTCAGTACTTC.

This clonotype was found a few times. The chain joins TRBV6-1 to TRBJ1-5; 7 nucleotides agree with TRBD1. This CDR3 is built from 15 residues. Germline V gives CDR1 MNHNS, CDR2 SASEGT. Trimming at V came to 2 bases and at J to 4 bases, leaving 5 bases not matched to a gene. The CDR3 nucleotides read TGTGCCAGCAGTGAACTGCAGGGGGGGAATCAGCCCCAGCATTTT. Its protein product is CASSELQGGNQPQHF.

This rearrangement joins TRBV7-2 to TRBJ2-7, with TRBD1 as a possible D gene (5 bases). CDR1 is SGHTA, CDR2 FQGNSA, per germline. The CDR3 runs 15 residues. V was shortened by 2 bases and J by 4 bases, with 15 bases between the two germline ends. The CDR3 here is CASSLQGLREYEQYF. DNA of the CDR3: TGTGCCAGCAGCTTACAGGGCTTAAGAGAGTACGAGCAGTACTTC.

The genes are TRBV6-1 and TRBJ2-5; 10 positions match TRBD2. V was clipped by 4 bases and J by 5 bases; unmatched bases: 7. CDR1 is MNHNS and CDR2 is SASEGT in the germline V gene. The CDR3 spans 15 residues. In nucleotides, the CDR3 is TGTGCCAGCAGTGGGGTAGCGGGGGGTATTGAGACCCAGTACTTC. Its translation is CASSGVAGGIETQYF.